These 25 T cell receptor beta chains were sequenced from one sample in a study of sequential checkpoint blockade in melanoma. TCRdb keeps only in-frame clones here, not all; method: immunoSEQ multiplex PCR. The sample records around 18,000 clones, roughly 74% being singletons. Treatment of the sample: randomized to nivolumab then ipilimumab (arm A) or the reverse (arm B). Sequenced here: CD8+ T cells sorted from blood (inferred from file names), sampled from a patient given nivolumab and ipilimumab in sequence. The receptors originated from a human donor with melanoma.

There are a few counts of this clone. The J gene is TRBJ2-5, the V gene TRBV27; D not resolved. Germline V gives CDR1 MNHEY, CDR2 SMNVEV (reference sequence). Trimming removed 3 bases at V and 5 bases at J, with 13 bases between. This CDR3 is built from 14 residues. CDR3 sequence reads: CASSFIGLSETQYF. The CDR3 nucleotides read TGTGCCAGCAGTTTTATTGGGCTTTCCGAGACCCAGTACTTC.

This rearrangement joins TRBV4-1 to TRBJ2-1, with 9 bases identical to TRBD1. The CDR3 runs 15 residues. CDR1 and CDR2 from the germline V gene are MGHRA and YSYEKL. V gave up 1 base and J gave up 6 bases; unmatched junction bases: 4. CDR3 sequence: CASSQVQGAGNEQFF. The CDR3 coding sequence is TGCGCCAGCAGCCAAGTACAGGGGGCCGGCAATGAGCAGTTCTTC.

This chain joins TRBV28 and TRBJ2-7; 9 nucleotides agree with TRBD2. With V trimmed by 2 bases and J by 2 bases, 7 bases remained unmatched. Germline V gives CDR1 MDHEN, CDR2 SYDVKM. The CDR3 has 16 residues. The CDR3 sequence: CASSLPTSGHTYEQYF. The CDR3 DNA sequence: TGTGCCAGCAGTTTACCTACTAGCGGGCATACCTACGAGCAGTACTTC.

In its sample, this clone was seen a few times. The CDR3 protein is CASSETVSPYEKLFF. CDR3 coding DNA: TGTGCCAGCAGTGAGACAGTGTCTCCATATGAAAAACTGTTTTTT. J is TRBJ1-4 and V is TRBV6-1; tentative D call: TRBD1 (5 bases). Trimming left V 3 bases short and J 6 bases short, with 14 bases between. This CDR3 has 15 residues. The V gene's germline CDR1 is MNHNS and CDR2 SASEGT.

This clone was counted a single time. In DNA form, the CDR3 reads TGCGCCAGCAGCCGGACTACAGGGGAAGTATCACCCCTCCACTTT. Translated: CASSRTTGEVSPLHF. The gene calls are TRBV4-3 and TRBJ1-6, with TRBD1 matching 7 bases. The CDR3 has 15 amino acids. V trimming: 4 bases; J trimming: 10 bases; junction bases outside the gene matches: 10. Germline lookup yields CDR1 LGHNA and CDR2 YSLEER.

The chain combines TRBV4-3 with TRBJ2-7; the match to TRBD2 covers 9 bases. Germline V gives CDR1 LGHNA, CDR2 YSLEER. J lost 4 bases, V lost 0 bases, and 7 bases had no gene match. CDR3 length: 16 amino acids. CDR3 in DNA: TGCGCCAGCAGCCAAGATGTGCTAGCGGGAAGGTACGAGCAGTACTTC. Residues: CASSQDVLAGRYEQYF.

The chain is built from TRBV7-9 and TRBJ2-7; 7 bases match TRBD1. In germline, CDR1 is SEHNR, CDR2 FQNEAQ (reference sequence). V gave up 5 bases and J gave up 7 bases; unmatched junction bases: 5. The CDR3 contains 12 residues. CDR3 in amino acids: CASSGRDSEQYF. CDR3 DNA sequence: TGTGCCAGCAGCGGCCGGGACAGTGAGCAGTACTTC.

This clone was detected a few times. The CDR3 DNA follows: TGTGCCAGCAGCACCGGACAGATTGCAACTAATGAAAAACTGTTTTTT. It is translated as CASSTGQIATNEKLFF. The chain joins TRBV9 to TRBJ1-4, with a weak D call TRBD1 (6 bases). This CDR3 is 16 amino acids long. V lost 4 bases, J lost 0 bases, and 13 bases lay in between. Germline values: CDR1 SGDLS, CDR2 YYNGEE. Drawing the rest from reference TRBV9 and TRBJ1-4, the complete variable domain is DSGVTQTPKHLITATGQRVTLRCSPRSGDLSVYWYQQSLDQGLQFLIQYYNGEERAKGNILERFSAQQFPDLHSELNLSSLELGDSALYFCASSTGQIATNEKLFFGSGTQLSVL.

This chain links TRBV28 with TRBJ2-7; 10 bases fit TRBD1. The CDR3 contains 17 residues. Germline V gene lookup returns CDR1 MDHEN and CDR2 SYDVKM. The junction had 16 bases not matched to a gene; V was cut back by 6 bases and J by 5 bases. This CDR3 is CASRPSTGTGVMDEQYF. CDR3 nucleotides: TGTGCCAGCAGACCTAGCACCGGGACAGGGGTCATGGACGAGCAGTACTTC.

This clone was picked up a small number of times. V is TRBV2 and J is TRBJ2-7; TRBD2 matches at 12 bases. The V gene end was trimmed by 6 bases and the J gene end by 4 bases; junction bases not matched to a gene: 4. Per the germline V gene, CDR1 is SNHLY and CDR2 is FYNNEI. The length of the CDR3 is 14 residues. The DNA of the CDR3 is TGTGCCAGCAGACCGGGACTAGCGGGTTACGAGCAGTACTTC. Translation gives CASRPGLAGYEQYF.

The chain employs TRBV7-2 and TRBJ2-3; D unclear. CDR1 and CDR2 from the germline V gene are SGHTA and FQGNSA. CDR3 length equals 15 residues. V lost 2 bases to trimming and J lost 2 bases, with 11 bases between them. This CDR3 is CASSLSLEITDTQYF. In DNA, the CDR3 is TGTGCCAGCAGCTTATCCTTGGAGATCACAGATACGCAGTATTTT.

CDR3 nucleotides: TGTGCCAGCAGCCTTGGGTTGGAGCAGTACTTC. It encodes CASSLGLEQYF. V gene TRBV11-3 combines with J gene TRBJ2-5; D not resolved. CDR3 size: 11 residues. Trimming removed 5 bases from V and 11 bases from J, with 12 bases in between. Germline V lookup: CDR1 SGHNT, CDR2 YENEEA.

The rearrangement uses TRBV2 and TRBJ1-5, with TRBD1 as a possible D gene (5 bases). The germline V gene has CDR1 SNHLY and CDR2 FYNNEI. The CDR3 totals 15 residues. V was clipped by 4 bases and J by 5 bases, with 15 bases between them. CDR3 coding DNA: TGTGCCAGCAGTGTTTCGGGGGGTGGGGATCAGCCCCAGCATTTT. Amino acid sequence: CASSVSGGGDQPQHF.

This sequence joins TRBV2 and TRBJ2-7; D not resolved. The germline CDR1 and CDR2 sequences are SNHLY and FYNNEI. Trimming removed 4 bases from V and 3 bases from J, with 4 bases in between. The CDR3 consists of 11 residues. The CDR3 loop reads CASSGGYEQYF. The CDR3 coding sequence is TGTGCCAGCAGTGGCGGCTACGAGCAGTACTTC.

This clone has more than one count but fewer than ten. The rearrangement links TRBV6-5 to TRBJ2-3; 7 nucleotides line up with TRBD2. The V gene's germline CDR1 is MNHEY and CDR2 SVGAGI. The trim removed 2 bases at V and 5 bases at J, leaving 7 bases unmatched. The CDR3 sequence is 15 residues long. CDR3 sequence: CASSYEAGAVDTQYF. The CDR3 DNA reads TGTGCCAGCAGTTACGAGGCGGGAGCGGTAGATACGCAGTATTTT.

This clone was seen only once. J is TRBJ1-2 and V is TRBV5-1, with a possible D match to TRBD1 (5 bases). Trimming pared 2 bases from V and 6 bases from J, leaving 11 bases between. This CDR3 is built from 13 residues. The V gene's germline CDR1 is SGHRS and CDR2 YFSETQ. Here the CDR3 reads CASSFLGADGYTF. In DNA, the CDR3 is TGCGCCAGCAGCTTCTTAGGGGCTGATGGCTACACCTTC.

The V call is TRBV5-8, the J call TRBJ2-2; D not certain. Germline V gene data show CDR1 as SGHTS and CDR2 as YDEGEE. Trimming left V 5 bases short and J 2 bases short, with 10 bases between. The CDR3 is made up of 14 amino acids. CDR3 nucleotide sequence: TGTGCCAGCAGAATGATGAGTAACACCGGGGAGCTGTTTTTT. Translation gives CASRMMSNTGELFF. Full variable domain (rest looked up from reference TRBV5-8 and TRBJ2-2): EAGVTQSPTHLIKTRGQQATLRCSPISGHTSVYWYQQALGLGLQFLLWYDEGEERNRGNFPPRFSGRQFPNYSSELNVNALELEDSALYLCASRMMSNTGELFFGEGSRLTVL.

In nucleotides, the CDR3 is TGTGCCAGCAGACCTCTAGGGGGAGGGCGAGAGCAGTACTTC. This encodes CASRPLGGGREQYF. This chain uses TRBV28 with TRBJ2-7, with D perhaps TRBD2 (7 bases). Germline CDR1 is MDHEN and CDR2 is SYDVKM. Trimming pared 6 bases from V and 7 bases from J, leaving 19 bases between. The CDR3 is made up of 14 amino acids.

CDR3 nucleotides: TGTGCCAGTCGGGACAATAATATCTATGAGCAGTTCTTC. Translating it yields CASRDNNIYEQFF. This chain links TRBV27 with TRBJ2-1, with D maybe TRBD1 (6 bases). The germline V and J ends were trimmed by 9 bases and 8 bases, with 17 bases remaining between them. There are 13 residues in the CDR3. Germline CDR1 reads MNHEY; CDR2 reads SMNVEV (reference sequence).

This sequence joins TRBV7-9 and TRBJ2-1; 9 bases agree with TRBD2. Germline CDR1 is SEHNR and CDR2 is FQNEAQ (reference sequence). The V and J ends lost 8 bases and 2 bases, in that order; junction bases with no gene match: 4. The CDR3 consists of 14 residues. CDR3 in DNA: TGTGCCAGCGGCGGCGGGGGGGCCTACAATGAGCAGTTCTTC. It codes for CASGGGGAYNEQFF. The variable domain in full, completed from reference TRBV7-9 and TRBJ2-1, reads DTGVSQNPRHKITKRGQNVTFRCDPISEHNRLYWYRQTLGQGPEFLTYFQNEAQLEKSRLLSDRFSAERPKGSFSTLEIQRTEQGDSAMYLCASGGGGAYNEQFFGPGTRLTVL.

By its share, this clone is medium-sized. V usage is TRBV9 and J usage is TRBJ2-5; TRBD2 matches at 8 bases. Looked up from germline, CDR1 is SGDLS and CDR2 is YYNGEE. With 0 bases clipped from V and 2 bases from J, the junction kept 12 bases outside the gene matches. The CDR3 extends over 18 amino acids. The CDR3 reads CASSVAPGREGDQETQYF. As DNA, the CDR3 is TGTGCCAGCAGCGTAGCCCCTGGACGGGAGGGGGATCAAGAGACCCAGTACTTC.

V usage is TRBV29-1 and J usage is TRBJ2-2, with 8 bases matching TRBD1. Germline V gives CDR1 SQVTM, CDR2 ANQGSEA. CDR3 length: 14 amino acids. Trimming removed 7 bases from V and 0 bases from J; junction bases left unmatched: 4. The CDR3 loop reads CSASDRANTGELFF. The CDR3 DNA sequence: TGCAGCGCCTCGGACAGGGCGAACACCGGGGAGCTGTTTTTT.

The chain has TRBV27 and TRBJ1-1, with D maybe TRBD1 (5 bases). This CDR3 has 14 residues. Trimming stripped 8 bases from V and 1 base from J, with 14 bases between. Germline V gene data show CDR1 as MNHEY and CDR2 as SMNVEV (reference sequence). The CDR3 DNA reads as TGTGCCAGCCAGCCGGCGGGGCCGAACACTGAAGCTTTCTTT. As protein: CASQPAGPNTEAFF.

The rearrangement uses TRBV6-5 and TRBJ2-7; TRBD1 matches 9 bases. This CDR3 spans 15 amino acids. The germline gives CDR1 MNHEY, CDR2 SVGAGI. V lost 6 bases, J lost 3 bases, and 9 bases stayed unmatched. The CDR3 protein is CASSTPDRGNYEQYF. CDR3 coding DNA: TGTGCCAGCAGCACCCCGGACAGGGGAAACTACGAGCAGTACTTC.

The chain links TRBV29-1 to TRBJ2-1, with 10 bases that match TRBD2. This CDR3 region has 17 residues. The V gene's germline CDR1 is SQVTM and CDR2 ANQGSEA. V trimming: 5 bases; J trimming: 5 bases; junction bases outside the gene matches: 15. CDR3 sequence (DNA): TGCAGCGTTCGAGGATCCCCACTAGCGGGGCATGACAATGAGCAGTTCTTC. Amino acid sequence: CSVRGSPLAGHDNEQFF.